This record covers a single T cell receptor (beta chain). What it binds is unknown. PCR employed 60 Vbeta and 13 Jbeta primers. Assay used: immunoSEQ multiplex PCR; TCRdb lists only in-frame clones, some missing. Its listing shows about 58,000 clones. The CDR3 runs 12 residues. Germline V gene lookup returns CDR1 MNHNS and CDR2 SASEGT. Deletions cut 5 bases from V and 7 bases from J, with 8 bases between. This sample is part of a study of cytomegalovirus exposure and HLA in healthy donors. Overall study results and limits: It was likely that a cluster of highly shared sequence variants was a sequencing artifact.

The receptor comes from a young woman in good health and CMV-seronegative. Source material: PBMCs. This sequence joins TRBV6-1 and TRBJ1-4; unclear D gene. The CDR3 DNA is TGTGCCAGCAGTTTGAGGGCTGAAAAACTGTTTTTT. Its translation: CASSLRAEKLFF.